This entry lists 21 T cell receptor beta chains sequenced from one sample in a study of CD8+ T cells in alopecia areata. TCR sequencing used cDNA made by reverse transcription of extracted RNA. The table came from immunoSEQ multiplex PCR; TCRdb's copy has only in-frame clones and leaves some out. Among roughly 200,000 clones, roughly 60% were seen once, and the ten largest hold about 1.5%. Sequences were derived from CD4+ T cells sorted from blood, sampled at week 0. Every receptor here comes from a human donor with alopecia areata.

V and J are TRBV2 and TRBJ2-3, with a tentative D call TRBD1 (5 bases). This CDR3 has 13 amino acids. The germline V gene has CDR1 SNHLY and CDR2 FYNNEI. V dropped 2 bases and J dropped 4 bases, with 7 bases sitting between them. This CDR3 is CASSEQGPDTQYF. CDR3 coding DNA: TGTGCCAGCAGTGAACAGGGCCCAGATACGCAGTATTTT.

The CDR3 sequence is CAWSPGVHEQYF. In DNA, the CDR3 is TGTGCCTGGAGCCCGGGAGTACACGAGCAGTACTTC. The chain employs TRBV30 and TRBJ2-7; possibly TRBD2 for D (6 bases). The V gene's germline CDR1 is GTSNPN and CDR2 SVGIG (reference sequence). Deletions cut 3 bases from V and 5 bases from J, with 11 bases between. The CDR3 consists of 12 residues.

The chain combines TRBV30 with TRBJ2-2; the match to TRBD2 covers 8 bases. V shed 4 bases, J shed 4 bases, and the junction held 14 bases outside the gene matches. This CDR3 is 17 amino acids long. Germline V gene data show CDR1 as GTSNPN and CDR2 as SVGIG (reference sequence). CDR3 sequence: CAWTNDERGSTTGELFF. Written as DNA, the CDR3 is TGTGCCTGGACTAATGATGAGCGGGGGTCGACCACCGGGGAGCTGTTTTTT.

In its sample, this clone was seen a few times. Here the CDR3 reads CASTLDHRDRGRGYTF. CDR3 nucleotide sequence: TGTGCCAGCACCTTGGATCACCGGGACAGGGGGCGCGGCTACACCTTC. The genes are TRBV9 and TRBJ1-2; 12 bases are shared with TRBD1. The CDR3 length is 16 residues. The J segment lost 8 bases and the V segment lost 6 bases, leaving 14 bases of the junction unmatched. From germline, CDR1 is SGDLS and CDR2 YYNGEE.

The gene calls are TRBV4-3 and TRBJ2-7; maybe TRBD2 (5 bases). The CDR3 spans 15 residues. The V gene's germline CDR1 is LGHNA and CDR2 YSLEER. With 1 base removed from V and 1 base from J, the gap between germline ends came to 11 bases. The chain's CDR3 is CASSQGGRGSYEQYF. DNA for the CDR3: TGCGCCAGCAGCCAAGGCGGCAGAGGGTCCTACGAGCAGTACTTC.

This rearrangement joins TRBV7-2 to TRBJ2-7; D could derive from TRBD1 or TRBD2 (6 bases each). Trimming removed 5 bases from V and 2 bases from J, with 13 bases in between. Germline V gene sequence: CDR1 SGHTA, CDR2 FQGNSA. CDR3 length: 14 amino acids. CDR3 sequence: CASSHRDWTYEQYF. CDR3 DNA: TGTGCCAGCAGCCACAGGGACTGGACCTACGAGCAGTACTTC.

There are a few counts of this clone. V gene TRBV5-1 combines with J gene TRBJ1-5; D not resolved. V was pared by 2 bases and J by 2 bases, with 8 bases between. Germline lookup yields CDR1 SGHRS and CDR2 YFSETQ. CDR3 size: 14 residues. The CDR3 DNA follows: TGCGCCAGCAGCTTTGGGGATGGCAATCAGCCCCAGCATTTT. Its protein is CASSFGDGNQPQHF. Based on the CDR3 plus reference TRBV5-1 and TRBJ1-5, the full variable domain is KAGVTQTPRYLIKTRGQQVTLSCSPISGHRSVSWYQQTPGQGLQFLFEYFSETQRNKGNFPGRFSGRQFSNSRSEMNVSTLELGDSALYLCASSFGDGNQPQHFGDGTRLSIL.

The rearrangement uses TRBV7-2 and TRBJ2-7; D gene ambiguous. V gave up 5 bases and J gave up 3 bases, with 8 bases separating them. This CDR3 region has 12 residues. Germline V CDR1 and CDR2: SGHTA, FQGNSA. The CDR3 is CASSVTFYEQYF. Here the CDR3 DNA reads TGTGCCAGCAGCGTTACTTTCTACGAGCAGTACTTC.

This clone was observed a handful of times. The chain recombines TRBV30 with TRBJ2-7; D tentatively fits TRBD1 or TRBD2 (5 bases each). Trimming took off 2 bases at V and 5 bases at J, with 19 bases between the two ends. Germline lookup yields CDR1 GTSNPN and CDR2 SVGIG (reference sequence). The CDR3 totals 15 residues. Here the CDR3 DNA reads TGTGCCTGGAGTCCCCGGGACCGACAAAGCCACGAGCAGTACTTC. It codes for CAWSPRDRQSHEQYF.

J is TRBJ2-5 and V is TRBV29-1; D unclear. Germline V gives CDR1 SQVTM, CDR2 ANQGSEA. V lost 3 bases and J lost 5, with 10 bases in between. CDR3 length equals 12 residues. The DNA of the CDR3 is TGCAGCGTTGAGATCGGCCGGGAGACCCAGTACTTC. Translating gives CSVEIGRETQYF.

The CDR3 sequence is CATAPSGANVLTF. In DNA form, the CDR3 reads TGTGCCACCGCCCCCTCCGGGGCCAACGTCCTGACTTTC. This chain uses TRBV25-1 with TRBJ2-6; D is ambiguous. Trimming left V 10 bases short and J 4 bases short, with 11 bases between. Germline loops: CDR1 MGHDK, CDR2 SYGVNS. The CDR3 totals 13 residues. Drawing the rest from reference TRBV25-1 and TRBJ2-6, the complete variable domain is EADIYQTPRYLVIGTGKKITLECSQTMGHDKMYWYQQDPGMELHLIHYSYGVNSTEKGDLSSESTVSRIRTEHFPLTLESARPSHTSQYLCATAPSGANVLTFGAGSRLTVL.

This rearrangement joins TRBV29-1 to TRBJ2-2; possible D gene TRBD1, 6 bases. V shed 7 bases and J shed 0 bases, with 12 bases lying between them. The CDR3 totals 14 residues. Germline CDR1 is SQVTM and CDR2 is ANQGSEA. The CDR3 spells CSARTAANTGELFF. CDR3 sequence (DNA): TGCAGCGCCAGGACAGCAGCGAACACCGGGGAGCTGTTTTTT.

This chain connects TRBV27 to TRBJ1-5; D is possibly TRBD1 (5 bases). Trimming stripped 3 bases from V and 0 bases from J, with 9 bases between. The CDR3 has 15 residues. Germline lookup yields CDR1 MNHEY and CDR2 SMNVEV (reference sequence). CDR3 sequence: CASSFEGYSNQPQHF. In nucleotides, the CDR3 is TGTGCCAGCAGTTTCGAGGGGTATAGCAATCAGCCCCAGCATTTT.

This chain links TRBV2 with TRBJ1-4; perhaps TRBD1 as D (5 bases). This CDR3 region has 16 residues. Germline lookup yields CDR1 SNHLY and CDR2 FYNNEI. Trimming left V 5 bases short and J 10 bases short, with 23 bases between. CDR3 in amino acids: CASSTYGAGGGGKLFF. For the CDR3, the DNA is TGTGCCAGCAGTACTTACGGGGCCGGCGGAGGAGGAAAACTGTTTTTT.

V is TRBV30 and J is TRBJ2-5, with D possibly being TRBD1 (6 bases). Germline CDR1 and CDR2: GTSNPN and SVGIG (reference sequence). This CDR3 has 15 amino acids. With 2 bases removed from V and 2 bases from J, the gap between germline ends came to 15 bases. The CDR3 nucleotides read TGTGCCTGGAGTAACTCACAGGGATCACAAGAGACCCAGTACTTC. Encoded protein: CAWSNSQGSQETQYF.

As regards this clone: Other DNA variants within this sample encode the same CDR3. The chain is built from TRBV30 and TRBJ1-1; D not resolved. CDR3 length: 13 residues. Germline CDR1 is GTSNPN and CDR2 is SVGIG (reference sequence). V lost 0 bases and J 3 bases, leaving 8 bases between the germline ends. The CDR3 sequence is CAWSVRRDTEAFF. For the CDR3, the DNA is TGTGCCTGGAGTGTACGACGGGACACTGAAGCTTTCTTT.

V gene TRBV29-1 combines with J gene TRBJ2-3, with TRBD2 matching over 9 bases. Trimming took 2 bases from V and 6 from J; bases not matched to a gene: 3. The CDR3 runs to 13 residues. Germline-derived CDR1 and CDR2 are SQVTM and ANQGSEA. The CDR3 DNA sequence: TGCAGCGTTGAATGGCTAGCGGGGGATACGCAGTATTTT. It translates to CSVEWLAGDTQYF.

This clone was seen a handful of times. The chain employs TRBV29-1 and TRBJ2-7; TRBD2 matches 9 bases. This CDR3 has 11 amino acids. Germline V gene data show CDR1 as SQVTM and CDR2 as ANQGSEA. The CDR3 spells CSFLAGTEQYF. DNA for the CDR3: TGCAGTTTTCTAGCGGGGACCGAGCAGTACTTC.

In this sample, this clone turned up many times. The CDR3 region is CASSSHAGGENEQFF. The CDR3 region has the DNA TGTGCCAGCAGCTCCCATGCGGGGGGAGAGAATGAGCAGTTCTTC. This chain uses TRBV7-2 with TRBJ2-1; 8 bases fit TRBD2. This CDR3 region has 15 residues. The J segment lost 7 bases and the V segment lost 4 bases, leaving 9 bases of the junction unmatched. Germline-derived CDR1 and CDR2 are SGHTA and FQGNSA.

There are a few counts of this clone. This sequence joins TRBV5-1 and TRBJ2-7; tentative D call: TRBD2 (6 bases). This CDR3 contains 12 residues. Germline V gene sequence: CDR1 SGHRS, CDR2 YFSETQ. Trimming removed 4 bases from V and 4 bases from J, with 9 bases in between. CDR3 in DNA: TGCGCCAGCAGCGCTGGAGGGTACGAGCAGTACTTC. Protein product: CASSAGGYEQYF. Full variable domain (missing parts from reference TRBV5-1 and TRBJ2-7): KAGVTQTPRYLIKTRGQQVTLSCSPISGHRSVSWYQQTPGQGLQFLFEYFSETQRNKGNFPGRFSGRQFSNSRSEMNVSTLELGDSALYLCASSAGGYEQYFGPGTRLTVT.

The chain has TRBV19 and TRBJ1-2; 7 bases map to TRBD1. The CDR3 length is 15 residues. Germline trimming cut 5 bases from V and 3 bases from J; bases unmatched to any gene: 9. Germline CDR1 and CDR2: LNHDA and SQIVND (reference sequence). The DNA for the CDR3 is TGTGCCAGTAGTCCAGGGGGACCGGGATACTATGGCTACACCTTC. It translates to CASSPGGPGYYGYTF. Full variable domain (missing parts from reference TRBV19 and TRBJ1-2): DGGITQSPKYLFRKEGQNVTLSCEQNLNHDAMYWYRQDPGQGLRLIYYSQIVNDFQKGDIAEGYSVSREKKESFPLTVTSAQKNPTAFYLCASSPGGPGYYGYTFGSGTRLTVV.